This entry lists 6 T cell receptor beta chains sequenced from one sample in a study of blood T cell repertoires in COVID-19. The data were produced by immunoSEQ multiplex PCR, yet TCRdb's version contains in-frame clones alone and is incomplete. The profile shows hundreds of thousands of clones, approximately 84% of them singletons. Material for sequencing was PBMCs or T cells enriched from blood (not recorded which). These receptors came from a man aged 35 to 55 who had recovered from COVID-19.

The chain joins TRBV9 to TRBJ2-3, with D perhaps matching TRBD1 (6 bases). Deletions cut 0 bases from V and 4 bases from J, with 21 bases between. Germline CDR1 reads SGDLS; CDR2 reads YYNGEE. The CDR3 has 18 amino acids. The CDR3 loop is CASSVAAGANPVADTQYF. The CDR3 DNA reads as TGTGCCAGCAGCGTAGCCGCAGGGGCAAACCCAGTGGCAGATACGCAGTATTTT.

The DNA for the CDR3 is TGCAGCGTGGACAGGACAGGAAGGGGCTACGAGCAGTACTTC. Its protein product is CSVDRTGRGYEQYF. The rearrangement joins TRBV29-1 to TRBJ2-7; TRBD1 agrees at 7 bases. The CDR3 has 14 amino acids. CDR1 SQVTM and CDR2 ANQGSEA come from the germline V gene. V shed 6 bases and J 3 bases; nucleotides not matched to a gene: 11.

The chain employs TRBV28 and TRBJ2-7; D is ambiguous. The CDR3 loop spans 12 amino acids. Trimming took 6 bases from V and 6 from J, leaving 12 bases between them. From germline, CDR1 is MDHEN and CDR2 SYDVKM. The chain's CDR3 is CASSPLVGEQYF. CDR3 bases: TGTGCCAGCAGCCCGCTAGTTGGCGAGCAGTACTTC.

Only one count was recorded for this clone. V gene TRBV7-9 combines with J gene TRBJ2-7, with 7 bases that match TRBD1. Germline loops: CDR1 SEHNR, CDR2 FQNEAQ (reference sequence). The trim removed 2 bases at V and 0 bases at J, leaving 7 bases unmatched. The CDR3 extends over 16 amino acids. The CDR3 DNA is TGTGCCAGCAGCTTAACTACGAGACAGGGCTCCTACGAGCAGTACTTC. Its translation: CASSLTTRQGSYEQYF.

The chain recombines TRBV6-5 with TRBJ2-5; 12 nucleotides line up with TRBD2. The CDR3 is 13 amino acids. J lost 5 bases, V lost 7 bases, and 2 bases had no gene match. Germline CDR1 and CDR2: MNHEY and SVGAGI. This chain's CDR3 is CASTSGRVETQYF. The CDR3 coding sequence is TGTGCCAGCACTAGCGGGAGGGTGGAGACCCAGTACTTC.

This clone was counted only a few times. This chain links TRBV9 with TRBJ2-7; TRBD1 might be the D (6 bases). Trimming stripped 4 bases from V and 3 bases from J, with 14 bases between. The germline V gene has CDR1 SGDLS and CDR2 YYNGEE. CDR3 length equals 14 residues. This CDR3 reads CASSPEGRGYEQYF. The CDR3, as DNA: TGTGCCAGCAGCCCAGAAGGCAGGGGCTACGAGCAGTACTTC.